The 7 T cell receptor beta chains below were found in one sample sequenced in a study of cytomegalovirus exposure and HLA in healthy donors (dated by TCRdb to 2015 to 2018). Library preparation used the immunoSEQ multiplex PCR assay. The multiplex PCR relied on a mix of 60 forward primers for TCR Vbeta segments and 13 reverse primers for TCR Jbeta segments. Not all clones reach the TCRdb copy of this immuneACCESS table, which keeps in-frame sequences only. Checked studies attribute under half of the gap to unresolved V genes and leave the rest unexplained. In all, the sample holds approximately 200,000 clones, and more than 65% of those were seen once. Less than 4% of the sample comes from the top ten. Sequencing input: PBMCs. Source of these receptors: a woman aged 30 to 39 in good health and CMV-seropositive.

The rearrangement links TRBV6-5 to TRBJ1-2, with D hard to call. Trimming removed 3 bases from V and 7 bases from J, with 15 bases in between. This CDR3 has 14 residues. From germline, CDR1 is MNHEY and CDR2 SVGAGI. The CDR3 region is CASSYRAQRGGYTF. DNA of the CDR3: TGTGCCAGCAGTTATCGGGCCCAGCGGGGTGGCTACACCTTC.

The J gene is TRBJ2-3, the V gene TRBV7-6, with D perhaps matching TRBD2 (6 bases). CDR3 length: 16 residues. Germline assignment: CDR1 SGHVS and CDR2 FNYEAQ. V lost 0 bases to trimming and J lost 0 bases, with 10 bases between them. The chain's CDR3 is CASSLATSGSTDTQYF. CDR3 coding DNA: TGTGCCAGCAGCTTAGCGACCAGCGGGAGCACAGATACGCAGTATTTT. Together with reference TRBV7-6 and TRBJ2-3, the CDR3 gives the full variable domain: GAGVSQSPRYKVTKRGQDVALRCDPISGHVSLYWYRQALGQGPEFLTYFNYEAQQDKSGLPNDRFSAERPEGSISTLTIQRTEQRDSAMYRCASSLATSGSTDTQYFGPGTRLTVL.

The chain combines TRBV5-1 with TRBJ2-2, with D possibly being TRBD2 (5 bases). Germline CDR1 and CDR2: SGHRS and YFSETQ. CDR3 length equals 16 residues. Trimming took off 0 bases at V and 0 bases at J, with 9 bases between the two ends. The CDR3 nucleotides read TGCGCCAGCAGCTTGGATCCGGGAACGAACACCGGGGAGCTGTTTTTT. Translated: CASSLDPGTNTGELFF.

The chain carries TRBV4-2 and TRBJ1-5; 7 nucleotides agree with TRBD1. CDR3 size: 16 residues. V lost 1 base to trimming and J lost 2 bases; unmatched junction nucleotides: 5. Germline V gene lookup returns CDR1 LGHNA and CDR2 YNFKEQ. CDR3 loop: CASSQGGGSGNQPQHF. The CDR3 coding sequence is TGTGCCAGCAGCCAAGGAGGGGGCAGCGGCAATCAGCCCCAGCATTTT.

The chain recombines TRBV7-9 with TRBJ2-6; a possible D gene is TRBD1 (6 bases). CDR3 length: 17 residues. Germline V gives CDR1 SEHNR, CDR2 FQNEAQ (reference sequence). Trimming took off 3 bases at V and 4 bases at J, with 16 bases between the two ends. CDR3 amino acids: CASSLDSSLSGANVLTF. CDR3 bases: TGTGCCAGCAGCTTGGACAGCTCGTTGTCCGGGGCCAACGTCCTGACTTTC.

CDR3 sequence: CASTSRQGIYEQYF. Here the CDR3 DNA reads TGTGCCAGCACCTCACGACAGGGGATCTACGAGCAGTACTTC. The chain employs TRBV27 and TRBJ2-7, with TRBD1 matching over 8 bases. V trimming: 7 bases; J trimming: 3 bases; junction bases outside the gene matches: 8. In germline, CDR1 is MNHEY, CDR2 SMNVEV (reference sequence). The CDR3 is 14 amino acids.

The chain links TRBV6-1 to TRBJ1-5; maybe TRBD1 (5 bases). Trimming took off 3 bases at V and 1 base at J, with 10 bases between the two ends. CDR1 is MNHNS and CDR2 is SASEGT in the germline V gene. The CDR3 is 15 residues long. CDR3 DNA sequence: TGTGCCAGCAGTGATGGGCAGGGAAGCAATCAGCCCCAGCATTTT. Amino acid sequence: CASSDGQGSNQPQHF.